These T cell receptor beta chains were read from a single sample in a study of T cells expressing NK-cell markers. TCRdb reprocessed the 5' RACE reads, with one entry per CDR3 protein and no DNA. The sample table sets out about 260,000 distinct CDR3 sequences. Source material: blood T cells: a sorted CD56 or NKG2C T cell subset, CD4+ or CD8+ T cells, or bulk PBMC T cells (not recorded which). Receptors originate from a woman aged 18 to 75 in good health. The CDR3 runs from the conserved cysteine through the conserved F or W.

CDR3 protein: CASLRRPNNEQFF; J gene: TRBJ2-1; V gene: TRBV7-6
CDR3 protein: CSARGTSGRTREQFF; J gene: TRBJ2-1; V gene: TRBV20-1
CDR3 protein: CASSRDSPVDTQYF; J gene: TRBJ2-3; V gene: TRBV5-1
CDR3 protein: CAITEQVTYEQYF; J gene: TRBJ2-7; V gene: TRBV10-3
CDR3 protein: CSVGQQNQPQHF; J gene: TRBJ1-5; V gene: TRBV29-1
CDR3 protein: CASSVMDKITDTQYF; J gene: TRBJ2-3; V gene: TRBV7-2
CDR3 protein: CASSPGTSGGEDTQYF; J gene: TRBJ2-3; V gene: TRBV4-2
CDR3 protein: CASSYSGGELFF; J gene: TRBJ2-2; V gene: TRBV12-3/TRBV12-4
CDR3 protein: CASSFPSGGSSEQFF; J gene: TRBJ2-1; V gene: TRBV5-4
CDR3 protein: CSATTGRGSETQYF; J gene: TRBJ2-5; V gene: TRBV20-1
CDR3 protein: CASSLNQREQETQYF; J gene: TRBJ2-5; V gene: TRBV5-1
CDR3 protein: CASSQTFREPFTQYF; J gene: TRBJ2-5; V gene: TRBV4-1
CDR3 protein: CSASISGRGGRYNEQFF; J gene: TRBJ2-1; V gene: TRBV20-1
CDR3 protein: CASSPIRVGAFF; J gene: TRBJ1-1; V gene: TRBV14
CDR3 protein: CASFPGGQGTEAFF; J gene: TRBJ1-1; V gene: TRBV5-1
CDR3 protein: CASSHRLAGGPGEQFF; J gene: TRBJ2-1; V gene: TRBV4-3
CDR3 protein: CASSPTRDRGRASNQPQHF; J gene: TRBJ1-5; V gene: TRBV12-3/TRBV12-4
CDR3 protein: CASSPRLRASGSNEQFF; J gene: TRBJ2-1; V gene: TRBV4-3
CDR3 protein: CSARLTGYQQLGEAFF; J gene: TRBJ1-1; V gene: TRBV20-1
CDR3 protein: CASSVGAGGLQETQYF; J gene: TRBJ2-5; V gene: TRBV9
CDR3 protein: CASSELGNRGLSGNTIYF; J gene: TRBJ1-3; V gene: TRBV25-1
CDR3 protein: CASSNRNNEQFF; J gene: TRBJ2-1; V gene: TRBV5-1
CDR3 protein: CASSYPNGPRYEKLFF; J gene: TRBJ1-4; V gene: TRBV6-5